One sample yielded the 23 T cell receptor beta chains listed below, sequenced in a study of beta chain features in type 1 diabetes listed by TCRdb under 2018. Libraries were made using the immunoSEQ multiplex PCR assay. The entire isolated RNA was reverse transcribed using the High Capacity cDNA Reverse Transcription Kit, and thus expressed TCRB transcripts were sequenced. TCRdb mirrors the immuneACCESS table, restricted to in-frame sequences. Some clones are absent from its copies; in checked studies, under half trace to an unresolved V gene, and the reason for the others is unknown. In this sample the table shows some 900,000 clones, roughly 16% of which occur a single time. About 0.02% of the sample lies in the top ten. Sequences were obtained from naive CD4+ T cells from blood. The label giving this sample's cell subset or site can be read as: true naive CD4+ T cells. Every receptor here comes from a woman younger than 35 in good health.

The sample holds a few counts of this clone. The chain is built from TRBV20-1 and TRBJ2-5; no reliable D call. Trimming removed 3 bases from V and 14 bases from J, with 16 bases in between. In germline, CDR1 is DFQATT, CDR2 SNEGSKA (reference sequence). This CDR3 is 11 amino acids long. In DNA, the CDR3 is TGCAGTGCTAGTGTCCCGGCAGCGATATACTTC. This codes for CSASVPAAIYF.

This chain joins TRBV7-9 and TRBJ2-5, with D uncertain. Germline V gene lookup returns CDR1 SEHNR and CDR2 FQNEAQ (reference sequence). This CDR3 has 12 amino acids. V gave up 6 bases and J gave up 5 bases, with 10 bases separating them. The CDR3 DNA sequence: TGTGCCAGCAGTTCTGCATTGGAGACCCAGTACTTC. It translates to CASSSALETQYF.

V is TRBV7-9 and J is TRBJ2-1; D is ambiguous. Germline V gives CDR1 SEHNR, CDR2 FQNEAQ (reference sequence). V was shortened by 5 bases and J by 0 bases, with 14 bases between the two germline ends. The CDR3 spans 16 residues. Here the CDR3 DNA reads TGTGCCAGCAGCCCTCGCCGACCGAGCTCCTACAATGAGCAGTTCTTC. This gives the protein CASSPRRPSSYNEQFF.

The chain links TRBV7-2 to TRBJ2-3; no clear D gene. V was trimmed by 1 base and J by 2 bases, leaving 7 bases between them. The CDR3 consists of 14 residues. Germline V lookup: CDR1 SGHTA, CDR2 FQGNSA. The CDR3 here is CASSLGYDTDTQYF. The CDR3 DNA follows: TGTGCCAGCAGCTTAGGATACGACACAGATACGCAGTATTTT.

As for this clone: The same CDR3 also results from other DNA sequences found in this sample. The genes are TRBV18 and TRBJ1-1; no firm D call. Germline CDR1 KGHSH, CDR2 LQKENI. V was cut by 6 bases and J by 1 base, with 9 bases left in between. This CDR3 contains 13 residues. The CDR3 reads CASSSGENTEAFF. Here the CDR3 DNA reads TGTGCCAGCTCCTCAGGCGAGAACACTGAAGCTTTCTTT.

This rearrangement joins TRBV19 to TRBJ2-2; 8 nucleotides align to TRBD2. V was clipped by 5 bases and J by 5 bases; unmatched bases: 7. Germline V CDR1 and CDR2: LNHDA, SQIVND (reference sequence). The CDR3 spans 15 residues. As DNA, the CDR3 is TGTGCCAGTAGTCGCCCAGCGGGAGTTACCGGGGAGCTGTTTTTT. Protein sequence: CASSRPAGVTGELFF.

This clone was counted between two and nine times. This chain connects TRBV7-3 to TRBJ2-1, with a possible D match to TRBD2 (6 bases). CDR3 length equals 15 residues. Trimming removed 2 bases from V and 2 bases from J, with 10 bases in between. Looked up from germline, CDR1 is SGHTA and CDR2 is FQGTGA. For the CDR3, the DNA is TGTGCCAGCAGCTTAGATGGCGGGACCTACAATGAGCAGTTCTTC. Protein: CASSLDGGTYNEQFF.

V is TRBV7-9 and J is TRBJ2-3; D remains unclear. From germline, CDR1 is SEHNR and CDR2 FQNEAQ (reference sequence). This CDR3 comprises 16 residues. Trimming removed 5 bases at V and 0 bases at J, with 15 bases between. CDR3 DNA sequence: TGTGCCAGCAGCCAATTGGGAAACCCTAGCACAGATACGCAGTATTTT. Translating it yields CASSQLGNPSTDTQYF.

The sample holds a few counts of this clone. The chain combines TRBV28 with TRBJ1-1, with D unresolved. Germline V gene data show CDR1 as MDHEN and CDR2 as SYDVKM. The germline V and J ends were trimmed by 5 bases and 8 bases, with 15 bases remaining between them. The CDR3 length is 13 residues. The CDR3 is CASSLPRASEAFF. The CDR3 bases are TGTGCCAGCAGTCTACCCCGAGCGTCGGAAGCTTTCTTT.

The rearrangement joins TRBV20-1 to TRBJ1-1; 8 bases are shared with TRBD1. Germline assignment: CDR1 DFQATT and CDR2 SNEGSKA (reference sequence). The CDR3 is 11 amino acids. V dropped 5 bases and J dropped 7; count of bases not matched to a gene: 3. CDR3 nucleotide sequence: TGCAGTGCTGTCACAGGGGGTGAAGCTTTCTTT. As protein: CSAVTGGEAFF.

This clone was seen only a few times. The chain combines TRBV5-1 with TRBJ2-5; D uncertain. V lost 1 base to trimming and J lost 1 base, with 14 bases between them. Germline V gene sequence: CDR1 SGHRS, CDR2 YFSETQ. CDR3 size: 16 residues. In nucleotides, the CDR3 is TGCGCCAGCAGCTTGTCCCCTCAAGCTCCCCAAGAGACCCAGTACTTC. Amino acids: CASSLSPQAPQETQYF. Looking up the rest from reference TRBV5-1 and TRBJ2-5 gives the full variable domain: KAGVTQTPRYLIKTRGQQVTLSCSPISGHRSVSWYQQTPGQGLQFLFEYFSETQRNKGNFPGRFSGRQFSNSRSEMNVSTLELGDSALYLCASSLSPQAPQETQYFGPGTRLLVL.

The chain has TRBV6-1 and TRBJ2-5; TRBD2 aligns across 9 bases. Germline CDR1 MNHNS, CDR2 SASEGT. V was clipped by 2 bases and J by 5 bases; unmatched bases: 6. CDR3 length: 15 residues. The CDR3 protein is CASSEWAGGGETQYF. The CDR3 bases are TGTGCCAGCAGTGAATGGGCGGGAGGGGGTGAGACCCAGTACTTC.

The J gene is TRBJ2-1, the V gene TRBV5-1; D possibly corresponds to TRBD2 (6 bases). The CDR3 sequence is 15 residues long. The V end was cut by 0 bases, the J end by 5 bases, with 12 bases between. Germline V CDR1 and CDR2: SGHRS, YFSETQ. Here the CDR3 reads CASSLAGLWNNEQFF. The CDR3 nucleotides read TGCGCCAGCAGCTTGGCGGGACTTTGGAACAATGAGCAGTTCTTC.

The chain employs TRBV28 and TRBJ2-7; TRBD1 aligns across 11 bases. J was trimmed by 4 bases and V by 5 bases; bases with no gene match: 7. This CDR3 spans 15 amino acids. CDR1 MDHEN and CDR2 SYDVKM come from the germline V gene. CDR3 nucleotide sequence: TGTGCCAGCAGTCCCCGGGACAGGGGGTATTACGAGCAGTACTTC. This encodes CASSPRDRGYYEQYF.

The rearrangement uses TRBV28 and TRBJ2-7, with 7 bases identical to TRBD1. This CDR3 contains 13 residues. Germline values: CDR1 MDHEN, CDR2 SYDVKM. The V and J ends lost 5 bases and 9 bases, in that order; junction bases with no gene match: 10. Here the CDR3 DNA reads TGTGCCAGCAGTCGATTACCGGGACAGCTGCAGTACTTC. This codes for CASSRLPGQLQYF.

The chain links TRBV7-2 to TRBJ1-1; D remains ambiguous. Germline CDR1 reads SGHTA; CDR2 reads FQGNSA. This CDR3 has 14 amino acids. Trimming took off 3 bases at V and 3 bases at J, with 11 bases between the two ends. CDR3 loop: CASSLTGSYTEAFF. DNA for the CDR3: TGTGCCAGCAGCTTGACCGGGAGCTACACTGAAGCTTTCTTT.

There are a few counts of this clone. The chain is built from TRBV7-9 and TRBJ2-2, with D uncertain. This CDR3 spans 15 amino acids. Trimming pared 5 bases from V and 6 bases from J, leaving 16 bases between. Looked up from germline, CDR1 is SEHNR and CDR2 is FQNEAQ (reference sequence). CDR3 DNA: TGTGCCAGCAGCACTGCACCTAGTGCGGCCGGGGAGCTGTTTTTT. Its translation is CASSTAPSAAGELFF.

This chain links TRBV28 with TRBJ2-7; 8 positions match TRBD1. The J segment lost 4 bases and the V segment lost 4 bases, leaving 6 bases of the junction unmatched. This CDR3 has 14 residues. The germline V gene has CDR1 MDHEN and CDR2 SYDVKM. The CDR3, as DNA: TGTGCCAGCAGTTCAGGGGGCCTTACGTACGAGCAGTACTTC. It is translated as CASSSGGLTYEQYF.

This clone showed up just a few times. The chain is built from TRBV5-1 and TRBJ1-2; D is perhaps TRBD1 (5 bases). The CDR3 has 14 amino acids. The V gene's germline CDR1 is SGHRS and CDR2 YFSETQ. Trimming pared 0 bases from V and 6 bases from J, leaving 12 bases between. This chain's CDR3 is CASSLDRTTDGYTF. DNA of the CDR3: TGCGCCAGCAGCTTGGACAGGACAACCGATGGCTACACCTTC.

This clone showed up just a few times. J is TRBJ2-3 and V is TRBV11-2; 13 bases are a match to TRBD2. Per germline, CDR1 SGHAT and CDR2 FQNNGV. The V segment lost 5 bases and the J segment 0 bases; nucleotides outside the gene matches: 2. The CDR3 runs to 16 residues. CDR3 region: CASSPGLAGSTDTQYF. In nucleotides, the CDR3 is TGTGCCAGCAGCCCGGGACTAGCGGGAAGCACAGATACGCAGTATTTT.

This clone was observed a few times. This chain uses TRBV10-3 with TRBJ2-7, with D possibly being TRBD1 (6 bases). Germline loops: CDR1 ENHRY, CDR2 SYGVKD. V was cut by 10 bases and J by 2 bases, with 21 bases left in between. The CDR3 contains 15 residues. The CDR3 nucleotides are TGTGCCACACGGTCTGGTGTCACAGGGCCCTACGAGCAGTACTTC. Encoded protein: CATRSGVTGPYEQYF.

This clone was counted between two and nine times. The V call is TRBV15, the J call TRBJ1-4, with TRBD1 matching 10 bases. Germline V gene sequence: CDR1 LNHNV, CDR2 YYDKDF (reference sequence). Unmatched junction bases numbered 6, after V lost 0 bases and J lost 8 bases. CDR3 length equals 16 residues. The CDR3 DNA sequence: TGTGCCACCAGCAGAGATTCCGGGACAGGGGACGAAAAACTGTTTTTT. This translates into CATSRDSGTGDEKLFF.

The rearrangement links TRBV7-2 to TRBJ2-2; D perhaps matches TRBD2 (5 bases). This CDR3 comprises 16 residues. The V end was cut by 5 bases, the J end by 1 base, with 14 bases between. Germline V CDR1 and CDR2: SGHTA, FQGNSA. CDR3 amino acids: CASSPRPSKNTGELFF. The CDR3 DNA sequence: TGTGCCAGCAGCCCCCGTCCTAGCAAGAACACCGGGGAGCTGTTTTTT.